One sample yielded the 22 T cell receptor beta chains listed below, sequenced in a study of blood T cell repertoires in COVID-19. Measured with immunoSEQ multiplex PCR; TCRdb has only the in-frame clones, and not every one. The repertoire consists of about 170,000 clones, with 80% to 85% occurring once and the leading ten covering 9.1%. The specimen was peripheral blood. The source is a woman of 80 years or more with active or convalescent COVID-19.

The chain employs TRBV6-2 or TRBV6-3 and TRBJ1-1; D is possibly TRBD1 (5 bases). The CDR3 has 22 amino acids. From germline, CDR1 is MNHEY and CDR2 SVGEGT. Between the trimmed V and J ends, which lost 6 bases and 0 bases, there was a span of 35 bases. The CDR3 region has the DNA TGTGCCAGCAGCCTTATGGGTGGGGCAAAGCCCGGGTGGGGTGTTGTGAACACTGAAGCTTTCTTT. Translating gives CASSLMGGAKPGWGVVNTEAFF.

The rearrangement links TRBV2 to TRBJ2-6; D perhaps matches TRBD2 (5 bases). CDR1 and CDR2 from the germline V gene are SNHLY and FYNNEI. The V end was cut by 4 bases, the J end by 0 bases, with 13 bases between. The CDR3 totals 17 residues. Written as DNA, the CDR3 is TGTGCCAGCAGTGCCCGGGAACCTACCTCTGGGGCCAACGTCCTGACTTTC. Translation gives CASSAREPTSGANVLTF.

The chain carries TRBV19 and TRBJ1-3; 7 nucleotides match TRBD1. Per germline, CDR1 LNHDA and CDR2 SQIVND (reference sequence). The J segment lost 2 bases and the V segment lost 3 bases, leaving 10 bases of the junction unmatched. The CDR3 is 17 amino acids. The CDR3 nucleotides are TGTGCCAGTAGTATTTCGACAGGGAGCGTGACTGGAAACACCATATATTTT. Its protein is CASSISTGSVTGNTIYF.

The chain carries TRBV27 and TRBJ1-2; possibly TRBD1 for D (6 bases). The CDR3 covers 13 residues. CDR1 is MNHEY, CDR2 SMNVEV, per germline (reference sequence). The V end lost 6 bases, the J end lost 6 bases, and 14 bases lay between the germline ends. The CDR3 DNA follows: TGTGCCAGCAGAGGTGGTGCAGGGGATGGCTACACCTTC. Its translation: CASRGGAGDGYTF.

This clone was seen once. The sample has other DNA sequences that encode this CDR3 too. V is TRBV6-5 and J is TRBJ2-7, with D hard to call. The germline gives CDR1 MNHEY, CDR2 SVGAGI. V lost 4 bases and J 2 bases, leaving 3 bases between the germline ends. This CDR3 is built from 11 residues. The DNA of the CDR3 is TGTGCCAGCAGTTCAACCTACGAGCAGTACTTC. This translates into CASSSTYEQYF.

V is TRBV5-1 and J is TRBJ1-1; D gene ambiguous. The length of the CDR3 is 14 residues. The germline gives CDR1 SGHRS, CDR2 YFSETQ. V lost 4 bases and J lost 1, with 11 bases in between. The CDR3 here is CASSGPGGNTEAFF. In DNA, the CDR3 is TGCGCCAGCAGCGGGCCAGGAGGGAACACTGAAGCTTTCTTT. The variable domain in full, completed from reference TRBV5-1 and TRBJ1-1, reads KAGVTQTPRYLIKTRGQQVTLSCSPISGHRSVSWYQQTPGQGLQFLFEYFSETQRNKGNFPGRFSGRQFSNSRSEMNVSTLELGDSALYLCASSGPGGNTEAFFGQGTRLTVV.

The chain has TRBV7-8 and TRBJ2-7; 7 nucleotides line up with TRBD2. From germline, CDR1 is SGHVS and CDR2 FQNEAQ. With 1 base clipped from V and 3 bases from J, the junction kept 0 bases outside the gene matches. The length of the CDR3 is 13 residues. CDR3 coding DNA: TGTGCCAGCAGCTTAGGCGGGGGCTACGAGCAGTACTTC. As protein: CASSLGGGYEQYF.

The CDR3 loop is CATMLGNTIYF. The CDR3 bases are TGTGCCACTATGCTCGGAAACACCATATATTTT. This chain links TRBV6-5 with TRBJ1-3; no reliable D call. CDR3 length: 11 amino acids. Germline V gene lookup returns CDR1 MNHEY and CDR2 SVGAGI. V shed 10 bases and J shed 4 bases, with 8 bases lying between them.

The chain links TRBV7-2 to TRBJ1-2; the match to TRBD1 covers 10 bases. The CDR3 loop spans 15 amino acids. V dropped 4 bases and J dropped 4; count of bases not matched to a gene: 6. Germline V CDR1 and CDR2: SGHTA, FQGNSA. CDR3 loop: CASSSDRGRGYGYTF. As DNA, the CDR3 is TGTGCCAGCAGCTCCGACAGGGGGCGCGGCTATGGCTACACCTTC.

The CDR3 sequence: CASIDAGGGNTEAFF. CDR3 nucleotide sequence: TGTGCCAGCATCGACGCCGGGGGAGGGAACACTGAAGCTTTCTTT. J is TRBJ1-1 and V is TRBV6-6; D possibly corresponds to TRBD1 (5 bases). This CDR3 has 15 amino acids. V lost 7 bases and J lost 1, with 16 bases in between. The germline CDR1 and CDR2 sequences are MNHNY and SVGAGI (reference sequence).

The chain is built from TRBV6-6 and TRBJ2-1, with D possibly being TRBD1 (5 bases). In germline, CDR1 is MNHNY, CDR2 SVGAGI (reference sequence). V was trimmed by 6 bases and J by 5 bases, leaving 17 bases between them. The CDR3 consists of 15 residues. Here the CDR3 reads CASRGRTWVDNEQFF. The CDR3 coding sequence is TGTGCCAGCAGGGGCCGGACATGGGTCGACAATGAGCAGTTCTTC.

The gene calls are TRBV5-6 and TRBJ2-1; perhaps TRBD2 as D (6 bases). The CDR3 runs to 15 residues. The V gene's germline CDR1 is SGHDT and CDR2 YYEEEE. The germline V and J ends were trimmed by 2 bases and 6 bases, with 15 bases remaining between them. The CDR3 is CASSLVYGGGNEQFF. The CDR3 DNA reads TGTGCCAGCAGCTTAGTGTACGGGGGAGGCAATGAGCAGTTCTTC.

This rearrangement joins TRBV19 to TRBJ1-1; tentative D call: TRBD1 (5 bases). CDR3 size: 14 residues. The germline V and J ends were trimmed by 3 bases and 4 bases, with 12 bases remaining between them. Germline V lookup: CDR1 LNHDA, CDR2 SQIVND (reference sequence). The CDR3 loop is CASSIYSGVTEAFF. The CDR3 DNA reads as TGTGCCAGTAGTATTTATTCGGGGGTCACTGAAGCTTTCTTT.

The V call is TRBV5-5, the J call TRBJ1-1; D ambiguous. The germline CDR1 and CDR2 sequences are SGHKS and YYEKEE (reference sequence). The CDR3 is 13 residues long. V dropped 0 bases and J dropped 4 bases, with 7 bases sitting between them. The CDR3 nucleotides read TGTGCCAGCAGCTTGGCCCTAAGCACTGAAGCTTTCTTT. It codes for CASSLALSTEAFF.

The CDR3, as DNA: TGTGCCAGCAGCCCCCGGACGGGGTCAGATACGCAGTATTTT. Encoded protein: CASSPRTGSDTQYF. The chain combines TRBV3-1 (or the pseudogene TRBV3-2) with TRBJ2-3, with a possible D match to TRBD2 (5 bases). Trimming took 4 bases from V and 4 from J, leaving 12 bases between them. Germline V gene lookup returns CDR1 LGHDT and CDR2 YNNKEL (reference sequence). This CDR3 is 14 amino acids long.

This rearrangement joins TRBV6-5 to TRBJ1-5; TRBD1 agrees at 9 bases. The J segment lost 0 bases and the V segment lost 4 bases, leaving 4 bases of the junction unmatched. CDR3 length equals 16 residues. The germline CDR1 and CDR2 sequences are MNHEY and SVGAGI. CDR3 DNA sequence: TGTGCCAGCAGTTCCGGGACAGGGTATAGCAATCAGCCCCAGCATTTT. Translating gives CASSSGTGYSNQPQHF.

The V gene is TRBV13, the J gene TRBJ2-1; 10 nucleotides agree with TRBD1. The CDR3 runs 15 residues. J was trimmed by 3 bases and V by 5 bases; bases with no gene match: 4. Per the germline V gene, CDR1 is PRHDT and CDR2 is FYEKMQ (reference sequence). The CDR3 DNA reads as TGTGCCAGCAGCCCCGGGACAGGGGTCTACAATGAGCAGTTCTTC. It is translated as CASSPGTGVYNEQFF.

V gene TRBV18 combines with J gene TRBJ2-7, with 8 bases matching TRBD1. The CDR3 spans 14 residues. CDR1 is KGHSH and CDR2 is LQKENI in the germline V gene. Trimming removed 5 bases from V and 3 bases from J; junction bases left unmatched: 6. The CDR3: CASSSQGDSYEQYF. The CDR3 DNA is TGTGCCAGCTCATCACAGGGGGACAGCTACGAGCAGTACTTC.

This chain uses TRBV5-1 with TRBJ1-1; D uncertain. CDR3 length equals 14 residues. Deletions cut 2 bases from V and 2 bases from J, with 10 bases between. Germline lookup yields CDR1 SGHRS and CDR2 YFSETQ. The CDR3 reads CASSFLEINTEAFF. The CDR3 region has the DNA TGCGCCAGCAGCTTTTTGGAGATTAACACTGAAGCTTTCTTT. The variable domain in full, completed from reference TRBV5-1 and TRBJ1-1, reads KAGVTQTPRYLIKTRGQQVTLSCSPISGHRSVSWYQQTPGQGLQFLFEYFSETQRNKGNFPGRFSGRQFSNSRSEMNVSTLELGDSALYLCASSFLEINTEAFFGQGTRLTVV.

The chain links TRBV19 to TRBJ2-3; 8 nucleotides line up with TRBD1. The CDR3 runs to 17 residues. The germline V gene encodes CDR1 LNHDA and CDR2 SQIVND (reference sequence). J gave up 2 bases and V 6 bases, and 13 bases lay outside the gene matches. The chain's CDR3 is CASREIWTGRATDTQYF. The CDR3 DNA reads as TGTGCCAGTAGGGAAATATGGACAGGGAGAGCCACAGATACGCAGTATTTT.

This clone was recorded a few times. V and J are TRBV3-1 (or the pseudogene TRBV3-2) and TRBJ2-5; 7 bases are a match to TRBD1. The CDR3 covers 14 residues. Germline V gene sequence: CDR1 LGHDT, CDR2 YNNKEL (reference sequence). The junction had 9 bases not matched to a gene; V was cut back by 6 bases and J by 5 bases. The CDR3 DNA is TGTGCCAGCAGTCTAGGACAGGTCGCGGAGACCCAGTACTTC. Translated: CASSLGQVAETQYF.

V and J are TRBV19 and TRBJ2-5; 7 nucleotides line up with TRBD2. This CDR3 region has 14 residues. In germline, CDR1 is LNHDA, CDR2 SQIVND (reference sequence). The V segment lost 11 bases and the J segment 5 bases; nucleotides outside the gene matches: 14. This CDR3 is CASGGRRDLETQYF. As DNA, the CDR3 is TGTGCCTCGGGGGGAAGACGGGACTTGGAGACCCAGTACTTC.